This T cell receptor (beta chain) was found in a study of human T cells and chemical hapten exposure. Noted time point: healthy volunteer bleed at 2 weeks. It was from unfractionated whole blood that total RNA was extracted. The library labeled individual cDNA molecules by adding unique molecular identifiers to them. Using its own MiXCR run on the RACE reads, TCRdb lists one record per CDR3 protein. Of approximately 97,000 distinct CDR3 sequences listed, approximately 8.2% are singletons. V was clipped by 5 bases and J by 1 base; unmatched bases: 11. The CDR3 extends over 17 amino acids. Germline CDR1 and CDR2: SEHNR and FQNEAQ (reference sequence).

Sequencing was done on a sample of whole blood. This TCR was sampled from a female donor in good health. Some clones in this sample may be carry-over from other donors' samples. V gene TRBV7-9 combines with J gene TRBJ2-5, with 9 bases fitting TRBD2. For the CDR3, the DNA is TGTGCCAGCAGCCCAGGGCTAGCGGGATCAGGCCAAGAGACCCAGTACTTC. Protein sequence: CASSPGLAGSGQETQYF.